The source of this T cell receptor (beta chain) is a study of beta chain features in type 1 diabetes. This CDR3 spans 13 amino acids. Trimming pared 4 bases from V and 5 bases from J, leaving 9 bases between. Every sorted population was more than 95% pure. Of the isolated RNA, all was reverse transcribed, and so the sequenced material was expressed TCRB transcripts. Only in-frame clones appear in the TCRdb table, and some are missing; sequencing was by immunoSEQ multiplex PCR. The sample lists a few hundred thousand clones; roughly 9.6% were seen once. This TCR came from a woman aged 25 to 39 in good health. The chain couples TRBV23-1 to TRBJ1-5, with a possible D match to TRBD1 (6 bases). TRBV23-1 is designated an ORF whose function remains uncertain. The sample was naive CD4+ T cells from blood. The DNA for the CDR3 is TGCGCCAGCAGTCGGGAGGGGGATCAGCCCCAGCATTTT. It codes for CASSREGDQPQHF.